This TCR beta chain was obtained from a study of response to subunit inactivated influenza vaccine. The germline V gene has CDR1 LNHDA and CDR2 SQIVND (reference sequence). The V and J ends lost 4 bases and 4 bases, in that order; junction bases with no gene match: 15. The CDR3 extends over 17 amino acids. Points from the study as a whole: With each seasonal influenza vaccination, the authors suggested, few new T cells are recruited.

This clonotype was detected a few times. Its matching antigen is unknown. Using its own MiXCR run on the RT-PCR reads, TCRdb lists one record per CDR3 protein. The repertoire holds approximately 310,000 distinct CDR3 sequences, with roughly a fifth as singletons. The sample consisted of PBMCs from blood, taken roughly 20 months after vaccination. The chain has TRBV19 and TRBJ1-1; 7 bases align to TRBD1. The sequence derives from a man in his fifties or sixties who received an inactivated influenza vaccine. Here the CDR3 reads CASSNRGQASGGTEAFF. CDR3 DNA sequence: TGTGCCAGTAGTAACCGCGGACAGGCGTCGGGTGGCACTGAAGCTTTCTTT. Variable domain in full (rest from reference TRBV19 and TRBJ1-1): DGGITQSPKYLFRKEGQNVTLSCEQNLNHDAMYWYRQDPGQGLRLIYYSQIVNDFQKGDIAEGYSVSREKKESFPLTVTSAQKNPTAFYLCASSNRGQASGGTEAFFGQGTRLTVV.